The rows below give T cell receptor beta chains drawn from one sample of a study of cytomegalovirus exposure and HLA in healthy donors. Clones were sequenced by immunoSEQ multiplex PCR, and TCRdb holds only the in-frame ones, with some missing. The sample lists 150,000 to 200,000 clones, about 80% occurring once. The sample comprised PBMCs. The source of these receptors is a woman aged 25 to 45 in good health and CMV-seropositive. The CDR3 runs from the conserved cysteine through the conserved F or W. The D gene is left open where the match is weak. Size is stated for part of the rows, as once, few or many counts, or as a class when the clone is expanded.

>TRBV2|TRBJ2-1|TRBD2|.|14
CASTPGGSYNEQFF
TGTGCCAGTACCCCGGGGGGGTCCTACAATGAGCAGTTCTTC
>TRBV5-1|TRBJ2-2|TRBD2|.|17
CASNHGRLAGVFEELFF
TGCGCCAGCAACCACGGGCGCCTAGCGGGAGTGTTCGAGGAGCTGTTTTTT
>TRBV7-9|TRBJ2-6|TRBD1|few|17
CASSRDRGLSGANVLTF
TGTGCCAGCAGCAGGGACAGGGGCCTTTCTGGGGCCAACGTCCTGACTTTC
>TRBV7-8|TRBJ2-7|TRBD2|.|14
CASSVSGGAYEQYF
TGTGCCAGCAGCGTTAGCGGGGGGGCCTACGAGCAGTACTTC
>TRBV28|TRBJ1-4|TRBD1|.|15
CASRFTGGPNEKLFF
TGTGCCAGCAGGTTCACAGGGGGCCCTAATGAAAAACTGTTTTTT
>TRBV11-2|TRBJ1-1|.|.|16
CASSYPLDRLNTEAFF
TGTGCCAGCAGCTACCCCCTCGACAGGTTGAACACTGAAGCTTTCTTT
>TRBV7-6|TRBJ2-7|TRBD2|.|15
CASSLAGTSGTEQYF
TGTGCCAGCAGCTTAGCGGGGACTAGCGGGACCGAGCAGTACTTC
>TRBV2|TRBJ2-2|TRBD2|.|14
CASSTSGSIGELFF
TGTGCCAGCAGTACTAGCGGGAGTATCGGGGAGCTGTTTTTT
>TRBV28|TRBJ1-2|.|.|11
CASSERYGYTF
TGTGCCAGCAGTGAACGGTATGGCTACACCTTC
>TRBV9|TRBJ2-3|.|.|14
CASSVGVGVDTQYF
TGTGCCAGCAGCGTAGGAGTAGGGGTAGATACGCAGTATTTT
>TRBV6-1|TRBJ2-7|TRBD2|.|13
CASSSGLLGEQYF
TGTGCCAGCAGTTCGGGACTATTAGGCGAGCAGTACTTC
>TRBV28|TRBJ2-1|.|.|19
CANRPGPTKEKFSYNEQFF
TGTGCCAACCGACCAGGCCCGACCAAAGAGAAGTTCTCCTACAATGAGCAGTTCTTC
>TRBV5-1|TRBJ1-4|.|few|14
CASSLQGINEKLFF
TGCGCCAGCAGCTTACAGGGAATTAATGAAAAACTGTTTTTT
>TRBV19|TRBJ2-2|TRBD1|.|15
CASSIEGAGTGELFF
TGTGCCAGTAGTATCGAGGGGGCAGGTACCGGGGAGCTGTTTTTT
>TRBV28|TRBJ2-5|TRBD1|.|13
CASRGDRVKTQYF
TGTGCCAGCAGGGGGGACAGGGTTAAGACCCAGTACTTC
>TRBV29-1|TRBJ1-1|.|few|11
CSVYVGAEAFF
TGCAGCGTTTACGTCGGGGCTGAAGCTTTCTTT
>TRBV7-9|TRBJ1-5|TRBD1|.|15
CASSPGTGLRQPQHF
TGTGCCAGCAGCCCCGGGACAGGTCTTCGTCAGCCCCAGCATTTT
>TRBV4-3|TRBJ1-4|.|.|14
CASSQTVANEKLFF
TGCGCCAGCAGCCAAACCGTCGCGAATGAAAAACTGTTTTTT
>TRBV5-6|TRBJ2-1|TRBD2|.|16
CASSGGKVTSGNEQFF
TGTGCCAGCAGCGGGGGAAAAGTGACTAGCGGGAATGAGCAGTTCTTC
>TRBV27|TRBJ1-2|TRBD1|few|13
CASRRTGNYGYTF
TGTGCCAGCAGGCGGACAGGGAACTATGGCTACACCTTC
>TRBV27|TRBJ1-4|.|.|17
CASSLSILGAPSRELFF
TGTGCCAGCAGTTTATCGATTCTCGGAGCCCCCTCGAGAGAACTGTTTTTT
>TRBV30|TRBJ2-7|.|.|13
CAWTPSSVHEQYF
TGTGCCTGGACCCCTAGCTCTGTACACGAGCAGTACTTC
>TRBV5-1|TRBJ2-1|.|.|15
CASSSRGMYYNEQFF
TGCGCCAGCAGCTCCCGGGGGATGTATTACAATGAGCAGTTCTTC
>TRBV7-3|TRBJ2-2|TRBD2|once|16
CASSLGLAGNTGELFF
TGTGCCAGCAGCTTAGGCCTAGCGGGAAACACCGGGGAGCTGTTTTTT
>TRBV19|TRBJ1-1|.|.|14
CASRNRVGDTEAFF
TGTGCCAGTAGGAACAGAGTTGGCGACACTGAAGCTTTCTTT
>TRBV30|TRBJ2-1|TRBD1|.|16
CAWSGRDRGIENEQFF
TGTGCCTGGAGTGGCCGAGACAGGGGGATCGAAAATGAGCAGTTCTTC
>TRBV19|TRBJ2-3|.|.|14
CASSTDSLTDTQYF
TGTGCCAGTAGTACAGACAGTCTCACAGATACGCAGTATTTT
>TRBV30|TRBJ1-5|.|few|13
CAWSEVSYQPQHF
TGTGCCTGGAGCGAAGTCAGTTATCAGCCCCAGCATTTT
>TRBV7-6|TRBJ2-1|TRBD2|.|18
CASSLASDGTSGSSEQFF
TGTGCCAGCAGCTTAGCAAGCGACGGGACTAGCGGGAGCAGTGAGCAGTTCTTC
>TRBV28|TRBJ1-2|.|.|11
CASSLGGGYTF
TGTGCCAGCAGCCTAGGCGGGGGCTACACCTTC
>TRBV11-3|TRBJ1-1|.|.|15
CASSLDPGMNTEAFF
TGTGCCAGCAGCTTAGATCCAGGGATGAACACTGAAGCTTTCTTT
>TRBV27|TRBJ2-5|.|.|16
CAAKRTDLLGQETQYF
TGTGCCGCAAAGAGGACTGATCTCCTCGGTCAGGAGACCCAGTACTTC
>TRBV21-1|TRBJ2-6|.|.|16
CASSNSGSFGANVLTF
TGTGCCAGCAGCAATTCAGGGTCCTTTGGGGCCAACGTCCTGACTTTC
>TRBV9|TRBJ1-1|.|.|12
CASSAGNTEAFF
TGTGCCAGCAGCGCAGGGAACACTGAAGCTTTCTTT
>TRBV6-5|TRBJ1-5|TRBD1|.|14
CASSWDREGQPQHF
TGTGCCAGCAGTTGGGACAGGGAGGGGCAGCCCCAGCATTTT
>TRBV4-2|TRBJ2-7|.|.|14
CASSQDDSWYEQYF
TGTGCCAGCAGCCAAGATGACAGCTGGTACGAGCAGTACTTC
>TRBV7-2|TRBJ2-4|TRBD2|.|15
CASSLLAGGPDIQYF
TGTGCCAGCAGCCTGTTAGCGGGAGGGCCGGACATTCAGTACTTC
>TRBV27|TRBJ2-7|TRBD2|.|16
CASSLRLLAGEYEQYF
TGTGCCAGCAGTTTACGACTACTAGCGGGAGAATACGAGCAGTACTTC
>TRBV5-5|TRBJ2-3|.|.|16
CASSLVPGSQTDTQYF
TGTGCCAGCAGCTTGGTTCCCGGGAGTCAGACAGATACGCAGTATTTT
>TRBV6-5|TRBJ1-3|.|.|15
CASSYGLPSGNTIYF
TGTGCCAGCAGTTACGGACTCCCCTCTGGAAACACCATATATTTT
>TRBV7-8|TRBJ2-7|TRBD2|few|21
CASSLAKPHGLAGGPRYEQYF
TGTGCCAGCAGCTTAGCTAAACCCCACGGACTAGCGGGAGGGCCGAGATACGAGCAGTACTTC
>TRBV28|TRBJ1-2|TRBD1|.|12
CASLTGNYGYTF
TGTGCCAGTCTGACAGGGAACTATGGCTACACCTTC
>TRBV2|TRBJ2-5|.|.|13
CASSPRLEETQYF
TGTGCCAGCAGCCCCAGACTAGAAGAGACCCAGTACTTC
>TRBV7-2|TRBJ2-1|TRBD2|.|15
CASSLVGDYGNEQFF
TGTGCCAGCAGCTTAGTTGGGGACTATGGCAATGAGCAGTTCTTC
>TRBV5-5|TRBJ1-1|.|.|13
CASSLAGATEAFF
TGTGCCAGCAGCTTGGCAGGGGCCACTGAAGCTTTCTTT
>TRBV6-1|TRBJ1-2|TRBD1|.|14
CASSLQGAGYGYTF
TGTGCCAGCAGTCTACAGGGGGCAGGCTATGGCTACACCTTC
>TRBV11-2|TRBJ2-1|TRBD2|.|15
CASSPALAGAVEQFF
TGTGCCAGCAGCCCAGCCCTAGCGGGAGCGGTTGAGCAGTTCTTC